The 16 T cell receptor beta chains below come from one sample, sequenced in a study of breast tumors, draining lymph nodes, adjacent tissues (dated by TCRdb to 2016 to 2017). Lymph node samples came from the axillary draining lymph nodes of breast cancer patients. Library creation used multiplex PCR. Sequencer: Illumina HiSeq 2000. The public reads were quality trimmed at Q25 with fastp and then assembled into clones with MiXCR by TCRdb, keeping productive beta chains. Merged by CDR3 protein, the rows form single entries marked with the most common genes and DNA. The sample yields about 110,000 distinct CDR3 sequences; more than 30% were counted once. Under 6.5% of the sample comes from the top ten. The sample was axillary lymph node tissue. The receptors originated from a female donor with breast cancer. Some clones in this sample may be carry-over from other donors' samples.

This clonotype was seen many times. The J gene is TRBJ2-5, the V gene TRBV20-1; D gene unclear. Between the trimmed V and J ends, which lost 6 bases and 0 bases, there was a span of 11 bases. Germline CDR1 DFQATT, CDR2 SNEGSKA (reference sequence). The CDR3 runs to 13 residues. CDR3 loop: CSARLVNQETQYF. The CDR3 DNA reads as TGCAGTGCCCGGCTAGTCAACCAAGAGACCCAGTACTTC.

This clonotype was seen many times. The CDR3 here is CASTQDRVGTGELFF. The CDR3 DNA sequence: TGCGCCAGCACCCAGGACAGGGTCGGCACCGGGGAGCTGTTTTTT. This chain links TRBV5-1 with TRBJ2-2; 8 bases fit TRBD1. The CDR3 runs 15 residues. With 6 bases clipped from V and 4 bases from J, the junction kept 8 bases outside the gene matches. CDR1 is SGHRS, CDR2 YFSETQ, per germline.

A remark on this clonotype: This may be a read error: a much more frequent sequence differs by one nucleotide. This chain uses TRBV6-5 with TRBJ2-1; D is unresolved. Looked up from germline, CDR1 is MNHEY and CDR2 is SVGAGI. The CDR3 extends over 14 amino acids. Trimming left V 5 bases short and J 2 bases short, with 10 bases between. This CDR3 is CASSHFSTYNEQFF. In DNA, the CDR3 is TGTGCCAGCAGTCACTTTAGCACCTACAATGAGCAGTTCTTC.

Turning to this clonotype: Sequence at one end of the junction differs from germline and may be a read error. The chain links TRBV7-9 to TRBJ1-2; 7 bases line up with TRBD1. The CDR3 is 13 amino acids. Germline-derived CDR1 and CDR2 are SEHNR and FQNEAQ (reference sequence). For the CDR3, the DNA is TGTGCCGGCAGCCACGGACAGGAGCGGGGCTACACCTTC. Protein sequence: CAGSHGQERGYTF.

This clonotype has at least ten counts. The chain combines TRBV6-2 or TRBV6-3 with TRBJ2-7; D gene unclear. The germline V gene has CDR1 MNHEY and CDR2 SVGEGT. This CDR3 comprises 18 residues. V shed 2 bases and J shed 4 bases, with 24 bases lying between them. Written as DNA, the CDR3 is TGTGCCAGCAGTTACGAACCTTCCGGACCGACTCTTCTTTACGAGCAGTACTTC. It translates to CASSYEPSGPTLLYEQYF.

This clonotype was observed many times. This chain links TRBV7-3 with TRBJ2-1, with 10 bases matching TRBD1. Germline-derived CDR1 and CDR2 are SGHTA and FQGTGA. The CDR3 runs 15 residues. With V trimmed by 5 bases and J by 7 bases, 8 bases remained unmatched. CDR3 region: CASSLSGQGKNEQFF. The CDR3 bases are TGTGCCAGCAGCCTTTCGGGACAGGGGAAGAATGAGCAGTTCTTC.

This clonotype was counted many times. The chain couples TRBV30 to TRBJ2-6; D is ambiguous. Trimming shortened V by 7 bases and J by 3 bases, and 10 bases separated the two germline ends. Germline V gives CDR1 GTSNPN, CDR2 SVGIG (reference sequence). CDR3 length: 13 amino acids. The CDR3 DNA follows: TGTGCCTCCGCCCGGAGTGGGGCCAACGTCCTGACTTTC. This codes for CASARSGANVLTF.

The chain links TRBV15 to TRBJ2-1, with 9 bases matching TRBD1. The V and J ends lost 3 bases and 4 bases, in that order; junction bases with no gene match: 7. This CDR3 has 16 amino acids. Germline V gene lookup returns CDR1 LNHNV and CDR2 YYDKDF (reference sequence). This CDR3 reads CATSSLDRGTYNEQFF. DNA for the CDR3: TGTGCCACCAGCAGCCTGGACAGGGGAACTTACAATGAGCAGTTCTTC. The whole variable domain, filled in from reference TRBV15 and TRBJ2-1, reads DAMVIQNPRYQVTQFGKPVTLSCSQTLNHNVMYWYQQKSSQAPKLLFHYYDKDFNNEADTPDNFQSRRPNTSFCFLDIRSPGLGDTAMYLCATSSLDRGTYNEQFFGPGTRLTVL.

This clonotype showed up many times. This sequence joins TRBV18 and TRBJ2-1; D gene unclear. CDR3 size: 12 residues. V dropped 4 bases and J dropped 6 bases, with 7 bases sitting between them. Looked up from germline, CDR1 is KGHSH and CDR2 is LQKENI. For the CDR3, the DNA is TGTGCCAGCTCACACCGTGGCAATGAGCAGTTCTTC. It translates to CASSHRGNEQFF.

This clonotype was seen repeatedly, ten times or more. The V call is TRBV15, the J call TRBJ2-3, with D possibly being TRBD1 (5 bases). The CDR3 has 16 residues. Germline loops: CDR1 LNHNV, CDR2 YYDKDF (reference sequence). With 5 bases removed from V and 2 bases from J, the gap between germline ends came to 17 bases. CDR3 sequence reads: CATSSLYQTATDTQYF. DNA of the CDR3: TGTGCCACCAGCTCCCTTTACCAGACAGCCACAGATACGCAGTATTTT.

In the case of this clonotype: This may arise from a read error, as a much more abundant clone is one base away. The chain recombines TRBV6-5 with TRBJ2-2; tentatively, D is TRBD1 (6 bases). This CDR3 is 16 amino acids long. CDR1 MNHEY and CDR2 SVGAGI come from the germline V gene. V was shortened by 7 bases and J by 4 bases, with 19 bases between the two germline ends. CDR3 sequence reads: CASKLGTTGTTGELFF. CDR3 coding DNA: TGTGCCAGCAAACTCGGAACTACAGGGACCACCGGGGAGCTGTTTTTT.

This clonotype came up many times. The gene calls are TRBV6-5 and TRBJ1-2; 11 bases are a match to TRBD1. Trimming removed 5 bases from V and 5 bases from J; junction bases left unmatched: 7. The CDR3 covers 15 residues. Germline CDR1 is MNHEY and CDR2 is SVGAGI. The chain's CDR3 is CASSPGQGARYGYTF. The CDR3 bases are TGTGCCAGCAGTCCCGGACAGGGGGCTAGGTATGGCTACACCTTC.

CDR3 in amino acids: CATARDQEGGHEQYF. The CDR3 DNA is TGTGCCACCGCCAGAGATCAGGAAGGGGGACACGAGCAGTACTTC. This chain joins TRBV15 and TRBJ2-7, with D perhaps matching TRBD1 (6 bases). V lost 8 bases and J lost 5, with 22 bases in between. Germline values: CDR1 LNHNV, CDR2 YYDKDF (reference sequence). The CDR3 is made up of 15 amino acids.

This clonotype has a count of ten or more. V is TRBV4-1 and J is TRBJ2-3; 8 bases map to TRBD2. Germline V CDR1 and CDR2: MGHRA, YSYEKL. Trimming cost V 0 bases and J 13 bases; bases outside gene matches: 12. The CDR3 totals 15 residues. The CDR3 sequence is CASSQDLTSGPREYF. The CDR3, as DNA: TGCGCCAGCAGCCAAGATTTAACTAGCGGTCCAAGGGAGTATTTT.

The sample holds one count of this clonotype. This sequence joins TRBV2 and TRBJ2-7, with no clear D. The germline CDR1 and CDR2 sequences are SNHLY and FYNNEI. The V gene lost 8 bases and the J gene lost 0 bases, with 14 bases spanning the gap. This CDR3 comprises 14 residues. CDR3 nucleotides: TGTGCCAGCGTGCGTGGTCGACGCTCCTACGAGCAGTACTTC. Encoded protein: CASVRGRRSYEQYF.

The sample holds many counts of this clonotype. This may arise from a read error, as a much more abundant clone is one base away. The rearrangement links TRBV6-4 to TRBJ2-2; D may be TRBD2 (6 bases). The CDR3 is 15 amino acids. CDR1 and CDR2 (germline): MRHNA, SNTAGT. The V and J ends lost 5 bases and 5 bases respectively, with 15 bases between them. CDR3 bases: TGTGCCAGCAGTCACGGGCAGGGAGGAACCGGGGAGCTGTTTTTT. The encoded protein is CASSHGQGGTGELFF.